This TCR beta chain emerged from a study of T cells in Graves' hyperthyroidism and ophthalmopathy. Study background: Before treatment of any kind, peripheral blood was taken at initial diagnosis. General study results and limits: Through a model of 13 V-J features, ophthalmopathy was separated from stable hyperthyroidism.

Each patient was aged 18 to 65 and had newly diagnosed hyperthyroidism of under 2 months' duration. For the diagnoses, clinical symptoms, serum thyroxine and TRAb, thyroid ultrasound and orbital computed tomography were used. Amplification yielded TCR beta CDR3 regions, with RNA transcripts as the source. Primed by the HTBI set, a first-round RT-PCR was run on the TCR CDR3. TCRdb analysed the multiplex PCR reads with MiXCR anew, one entry per CDR3 protein. The data contain about half a million distinct CDR3 sequences, under 25% of them singletons. This clonotype was observed at least ten times. Its specificity is unknown. The CDR3 loop spans 13 amino acids. Trimming took 7 bases from V and 6 from J; bases not matched to a gene: 9. Per the germline V gene, CDR1 is MNHEY and CDR2 is SVGAGI.

V usage is TRBV6-5 and J usage is TRBJ2-7, with 7 positions matching TRBD1. Sequenced: blood. The clonotype comes from a man aged 18 to 35 with Graves' hyperthyroidism. CDR3 sequence reads: CASMATGQPEQYF. The CDR3 nucleotides read TGTGCCAGCATGGCGACAGGGCAACCCGAGCAGTACTTC.